Listed here are 26 T cell receptor beta chains from one sample, sequenced in a study of early T cells in non-severe SARS-CoV-2 infection (dated by TCRdb to the early 2020s). Preparation of the library involved 5' RACE. The data were produced on a NextSeq 500. Clones were called with MiXCR by TCRdb after fastp trimmed the public reads at Q25, and only in-frame beta chains were retained. Here each entry gathers all rows of one CDR3 protein and keeps the most common genes and DNA. The sample table holds 80,000 to 95,000 distinct CDR3 sequences, of which roughly an eighth were seen once. Together, the top ten hold around 1.5% of the sample. Sequences were obtained from whole blood. These receptors all come from an adult who was a healthcare worker with PCR-confirmed SARS-CoV-2 infection or an uninfected control (not recorded which).

This clonotype was counted between two and nine times. Here the CDR3 DNA reads TGTGCCAGCAGCGTAGCCCCCGGCGGTGAAGCTTTCTTT. Residues: CASSVAPGGEAFF. V usage is TRBV9 and J usage is TRBJ1-1; unclear D gene. Trimming removed 0 bases at V and 7 bases at J, with 10 bases between. The CDR3 loop spans 13 amino acids. CDR1 is SGDLS and CDR2 is YYNGEE in the germline V gene.

This clonotype appeared a few times. J is TRBJ2-2 and V is TRBV18; no definite D call. CDR1 is KGHSH and CDR2 is LQKENI in the germline V gene. Trimming shortened V by 2 bases and J by 5 bases, and 3 bases separated the two germline ends. CDR3 length: 12 residues. The CDR3 loop reads CASSPRTGELFF. The CDR3 region has the DNA TGTGCCAGCTCACCAAGAACCGGGGAGCTGTTTTTT.

This clonotype was recorded at least ten times. The gene calls are TRBV6-1 and TRBJ1-6, with D unresolved. V lost 6 bases to trimming and J lost 3 bases, with 12 bases between them. The CDR3 extends over 15 amino acids. Germline CDR1 is MNHNS and CDR2 is SASEGT. CDR3 sequence: CASRELQLYNSPLHF. DNA of the CDR3: TGTGCCAGCAGGGAGTTACAGCTCTATAATTCACCCCTCCACTTT.

This clonotype was observed at least ten times. The rearrangement links TRBV27 to TRBJ2-3; no reliable D call. Germline CDR1 MNHEY, CDR2 SMNVEV (reference sequence). This CDR3 comprises 14 residues. The germline V and J ends were trimmed by 5 bases and 4 bases, with 13 bases remaining between them. In DNA form, the CDR3 reads TGTGCCAGCAGTCGGCCCCTCTTTCCAGATACGCAGTATTTT. It yields the protein CASSRPLFPDTQYF.

This clonotype was recorded at least ten times. This chain uses TRBV7-9 with TRBJ2-7, with D possibly being TRBD1 or TRBD2 (5 bases each). The germline V and J ends were trimmed by 5 bases and 0 bases, with 8 bases remaining between them. This CDR3 spans 13 amino acids. Germline-derived CDR1 and CDR2 are SEHNR and FQNEAQ (reference sequence). This CDR3 reads CASSPGTSYEQYF. DNA for the CDR3: TGTGCCAGCAGCCCCGGGACCTCCTACGAGCAGTACTTC.

This clonotype was picked up a small number of times. This rearrangement joins TRBV10-3 to TRBJ2-7; 7 nucleotides agree with TRBD1. V gave up 10 bases and J gave up 3 bases; unmatched junction bases: 6. The CDR3 is made up of 12 amino acids. The germline CDR1 and CDR2 sequences are ENHRY and SYGVKD. CDR3: CATRDSLYEQYF. DNA of the CDR3: TGTGCCACCCGGGACAGCCTCTACGAGCAGTACTTC.

This clonotype was seen only a few times. The chain uses TRBV5-1 and TRBJ2-3, with D possibly called TRBD1 or TRBD2 (6 bases each). V was shortened by 0 bases and J by 4 bases, with 9 bases between the two germline ends. Germline assignment: CDR1 SGHRS and CDR2 YFSETQ. There are 14 residues in the CDR3. CDR3 nucleotide sequence: TGCGCCAGCAGCTTGGCGGGGGCCGCAGATACGCAGTATTTT. It yields the protein CASSLAGAADTQYF.

This clonotype was observed a handful of times. This chain uses TRBV7-9 with TRBJ2-7; TRBD1 matches at 7 bases. Trimming at V came to 4 bases and at J to 4 bases, leaving 7 bases not matched to a gene. Germline CDR1 and CDR2: SEHNR and FQNEAQ (reference sequence). This CDR3 is 14 amino acids long. The CDR3 loop is CASSSGTVGYEQYF. In DNA form, the CDR3 reads TGTGCCAGCAGCTCCGGGACAGTAGGTTACGAGCAGTACTTC. The variable domain in full, completed from reference TRBV7-9 and TRBJ2-7, reads DTGVSQNPRHKITKRGQNVTFRCDPISEHNRLYWYRQTLGQGPEFLTYFQNEAQLEKSRLLSDRFSAERPKGSFSTLEIQRTEQGDSAMYLCASSSGTVGYEQYFGPGTRLTVT.

The V gene is TRBV6-1, the J gene TRBJ1-1; possible D gene TRBD1, 6 bases. V was trimmed by 4 bases and J by 2 bases, leaving 14 bases between them. CDR3 length: 15 residues. Per germline, CDR1 MNHNS and CDR2 SASEGT. CDR3 amino acids: CASSATGGSNTEAFF. CDR3 sequence (DNA): TGTGCCAGCAGTGCAACGGGGGGCAGCAACACTGAAGCTTTCTTT.

V usage is TRBV7-3 and J usage is TRBJ2-1, with D perhaps TRBD2 (7 bases). Germline lookup yields CDR1 SGHTA and CDR2 FQGTGA. Trimming shortened V by 4 bases and J by 0 bases, and 10 bases separated the two germline ends. This CDR3 comprises 15 residues. As DNA, the CDR3 is TGTGCCAGCAGCTCCGGGGGGCGCTCCTACAATGAGCAGTTCTTC. Residues: CASSSGGRSYNEQFF.

The chain combines TRBV7-2 with TRBJ1-6; D is uncertain. V was trimmed by 1 base and J by 10 bases, leaving 11 bases between them. This CDR3 spans 14 amino acids. CDR1 and CDR2 (germline): SGHTA, FQGNSA. The CDR3 DNA is TGTGCCAGCAGCTTAGGACCTGGCGGCTCACCCCTCCACTTT. Its translation is CASSLGPGGSPLHF.

Many counts were recorded for this clonotype. The chain links TRBV12-3 or TRBV12-4 to TRBJ1-6; tentatively, D is TRBD1 (6 bases). This CDR3 spans 16 amino acids. V was clipped by 5 bases and J by 0 bases, with 11 bases between them. CDR3 coding DNA: TGTGCCAGCAGTACGGACAGTAGCTCCTATAATTCACCCCTCCACTTT. Encoded protein: CASSTDSSSYNSPLHF.

V is TRBV12-5 and J is TRBJ1-5, with no clear D. V lost 2 bases and J lost 7, with 9 bases in between. This CDR3 has 13 residues. The germline CDR1 and CDR2 sequences are LGHNT and FRNRAP. The CDR3 reads CASGLTLFQPQHF. The CDR3 coding sequence is TGTGCTAGTGGTTTGACCCTTTTCCAGCCCCAGCATTTT.

This clonotype was observed many times. The gene calls are TRBV6-1 and TRBJ1-6; possibly TRBD1 for D (5 bases). With 7 bases removed from V and 10 bases from J, the gap between germline ends came to 17 bases. Germline V gives CDR1 MNHNS, CDR2 SASEGT. The CDR3 is 14 residues long. CDR3: CASTKGDKGSPLHF. As DNA, the CDR3 is TGTGCCAGCACCAAGGGAGATAAGGGGTCACCCCTCCACTTT.

The rearrangement links TRBV6-5 to TRBJ1-6; D is uncertain. The V end lost 8 bases, the J end lost 8 bases, and 13 bases lay between the germline ends. Germline V gene lookup returns CDR1 MNHEY and CDR2 SVGAGI. This CDR3 has 13 amino acids. The CDR3 is CASSDGRHSPLHF. The CDR3 DNA sequence: TGTGCCAGCTCGGACGGACGGCATTCACCCCTCCACTTT.

This clonotype was observed at least ten times. CDR3 residues: CASSVEPAGETQYF. The CDR3 region has the DNA TGTGCCAGCAGCGTAGAGCCAGCGGGGGAGACCCAGTACTTC. The chain recombines TRBV9 with TRBJ2-5; 7 positions agree with TRBD2. V lost 0 bases to trimming and J lost 5 bases; unmatched junction nucleotides: 4. The germline gives CDR1 SGDLS, CDR2 YYNGEE. This CDR3 spans 14 amino acids.

This clonotype was seen more than once but under ten times. The genes are TRBV6-6 and TRBJ1-1; the D gene is possibly TRBD1 (6 bases). V dropped 6 bases and J dropped 1 base, with 15 bases sitting between them. This CDR3 region has 15 residues. CDR1 MNHNY and CDR2 SVGAGI come from the germline V gene (reference sequence). The CDR3 region has the DNA TGTGCCAGCAGAAGGACAGCGACAGGGAACACTGAAGCTTTCTTT. Translated: CASRRTATGNTEAFF.

V and J are TRBV7-6 and TRBJ1-1; possibly TRBD1 for D (6 bases). Looked up from germline, CDR1 is SGHVS and CDR2 is FNYEAQ. The length of the CDR3 is 15 residues. Trimming shortened V by 5 bases and J by 4 bases, and 17 bases separated the two germline ends. CDR3: CASSPEIGGGTEAFF. Here the CDR3 DNA reads TGTGCCAGCAGCCCAGAGATTGGAGGGGGCACTGAAGCTTTCTTT.

The table lists this clonotype with many counts. The genes are TRBV20-1 and TRBJ2-3, with D perhaps matching TRBD1 (6 bases). Germline-derived CDR1 and CDR2 are DFQATT and SNEGSKA (reference sequence). Deletions cut 5 bases from V and 3 bases from J, with 15 bases between. This CDR3 has 14 amino acids. In nucleotides, the CDR3 is TGCAGTGCTGCCATAACTGGACAGACAGATACGCAGTATTTT. This encodes CSAAITGQTDTQYF.

This clonotype has ten or more counts. CDR3 bases: TGCAGTGCTGCAACAGGGACCTACGAGCAGTACTTC. Amino acid sequence: CSAATGTYEQYF. V and J are TRBV20-1 and TRBJ2-7, with D perhaps TRBD1 (6 bases). Germline V gene data show CDR1 as DFQATT and CDR2 as SNEGSKA (reference sequence). The CDR3 sequence is 12 residues long. Trimming took off 5 bases at V and 2 bases at J, with 10 bases between the two ends.

This chain uses TRBV7-3 with TRBJ2-1; no definite D call. V was shortened by 5 bases and J by 9 bases, with 17 bases between the two germline ends. Germline loops: CDR1 SGHTA, CDR2 FQGTGA. The CDR3 length is 14 residues. CDR3 sequence reads: CASSPKVTSGEQFF. For the CDR3, the DNA is TGTGCCAGCAGCCCGAAAGTCACCTCCGGTGAGCAGTTCTTC.

This clonotype was recorded a few times. V gene TRBV5-4 combines with J gene TRBJ2-4, with 8 bases matching TRBD2. The CDR3 is 13 residues long. Germline V lookup: CDR1 SGHNT, CDR2 YYREEE (reference sequence). Germline trimming cut 4 bases from V and 6 bases from J; bases unmatched to any gene: 3. The CDR3 bases are TGTGCCAGCAGCACTAGCGGTGGAAACATTCAGTACTTC. It is translated as CASSTSGGNIQYF.

The chain has TRBV30 and TRBJ2-7; possible D gene TRBD2, 5 bases. Trimming stripped 3 bases from V and 0 bases from J, with 9 bases between. Germline CDR1 and CDR2: GTSNPN and SVGIG (reference sequence). This CDR3 comprises 13 residues. CDR3 coding DNA: TGTGCCTGGAGGGGAGCGAACTCCTACGAGCAGTACTTC. Protein sequence: CAWRGANSYEQYF.

This clonotype occurred many times. This chain joins TRBV5-6 and TRBJ2-1, with D perhaps being TRBD1 or TRBD2 (6 bases each). Germline V gene lookup returns CDR1 SGHDT and CDR2 YYEEEE. The V end lost 4 bases, the J end lost 10 bases, and 12 bases lay between the germline ends. CDR3 length equals 12 residues. This CDR3 is CASSQGGGEQFF. DNA for the CDR3: TGTGCCAGCAGCCAAGGGGGAGGCGAGCAGTTCTTC.

The chain recombines TRBV5-4 with TRBJ2-3; D call uncertain. This CDR3 spans 12 amino acids. Germline CDR1 and CDR2: SGHNT and YYREEE (reference sequence). Between the trimmed V and J ends, which lost 4 bases and 3 bases, there was a span of 6 bases. CDR3 region: CASSVKTDTQYF. CDR3 DNA sequence: TGTGCCAGCAGCGTGAAGACAGATACGCAGTATTTT.

The genes are TRBV5-1 and TRBJ2-5; 8 bases line up with TRBD1. The ends lost 0 bases at V and 5 bases at J; junction bases unmatched: 6. The CDR3 is made up of 15 amino acids. CDR1 and CDR2 (germline): SGHRS, YFSETQ. The CDR3 here is CASSLGGGTGETQYF. The DNA for the CDR3 is TGCGCCAGCAGCTTGGGAGGGGGGACAGGCGAGACCCAGTACTTC.